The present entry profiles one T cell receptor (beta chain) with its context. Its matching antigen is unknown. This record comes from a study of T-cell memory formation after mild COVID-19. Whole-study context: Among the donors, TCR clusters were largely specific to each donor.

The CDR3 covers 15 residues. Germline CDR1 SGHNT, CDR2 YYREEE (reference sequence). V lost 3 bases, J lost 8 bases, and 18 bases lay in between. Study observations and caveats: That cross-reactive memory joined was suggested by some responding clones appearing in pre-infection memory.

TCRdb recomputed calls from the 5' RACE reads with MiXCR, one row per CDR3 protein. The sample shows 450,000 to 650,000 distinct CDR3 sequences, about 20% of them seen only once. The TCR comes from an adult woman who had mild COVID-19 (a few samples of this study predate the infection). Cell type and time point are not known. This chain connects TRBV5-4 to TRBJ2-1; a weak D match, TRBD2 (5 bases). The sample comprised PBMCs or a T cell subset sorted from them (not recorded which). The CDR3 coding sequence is TGTGCCAGCAGCTCCGGACTTTCTACTGGGGATGAGCAGTTCTTC. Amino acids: CASSSGLSTGDEQFF.